This TCR beta chain was identified in a study of metastatic and nonmetastatic thyroid tumors. The V gene lost 4 bases and the J gene lost 8 bases, with 16 bases spanning the gap. Germline CDR1 and CDR2: SGHRS and YFSETQ. The CDR3 contains 14 residues. Before thyroid surgery, none of the patients had received any treatment. Original handling: CDR3 differences across clinicopathological groups were used to build a distant-metastasis classifier for papillary thyroid cancer. TCRdb reassembled clones from the PCR reads with MiXCR. It is TCRdb's table, rather than the study itself, that gives the V and J calls and clone size. The sample has some 38,000 clones; approximately 12% are singletons.

The chain recombines TRBV5-1 with TRBJ2-1; the D is unclear. This TCR was sampled from a female donor with papillary thyroid cancer or a benign thyroid nodule (not recorded which). Some clones in this sample may be carry-over from other donors' samples. The material sequenced was blood. CDR3 DNA: TGCGCCAGCAGCCCTGAACCGATCATTCATGAGCAGTTCTTC. Its protein is CASSPEPIIHEQFF.